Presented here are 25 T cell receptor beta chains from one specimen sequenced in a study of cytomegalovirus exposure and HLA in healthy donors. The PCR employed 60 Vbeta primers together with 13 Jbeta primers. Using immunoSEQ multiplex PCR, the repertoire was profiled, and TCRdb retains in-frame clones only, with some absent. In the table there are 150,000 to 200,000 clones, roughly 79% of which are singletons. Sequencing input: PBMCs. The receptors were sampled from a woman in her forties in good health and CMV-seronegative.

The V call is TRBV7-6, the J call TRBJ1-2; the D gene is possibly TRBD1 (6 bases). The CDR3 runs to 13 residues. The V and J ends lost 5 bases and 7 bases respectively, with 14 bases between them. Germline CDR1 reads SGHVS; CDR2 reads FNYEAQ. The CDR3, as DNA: TGTGCCAGCAGCCCATACCAGGGGTTTGGCTACACCTTC. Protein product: CASSPYQGFGYTF.

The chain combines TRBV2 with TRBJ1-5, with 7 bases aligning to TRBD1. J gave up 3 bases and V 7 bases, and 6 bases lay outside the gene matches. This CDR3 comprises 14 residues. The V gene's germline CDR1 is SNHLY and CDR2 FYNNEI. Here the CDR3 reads CASNPGQINQPQHF. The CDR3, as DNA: TGTGCCAGCAATCCGGGACAGATCAATCAGCCCCAGCATTTT.

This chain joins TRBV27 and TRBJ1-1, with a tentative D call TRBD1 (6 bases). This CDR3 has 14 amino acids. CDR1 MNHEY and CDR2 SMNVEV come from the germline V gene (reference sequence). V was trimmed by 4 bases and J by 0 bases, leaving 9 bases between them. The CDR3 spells CASSSRQVNTEAFF. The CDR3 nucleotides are TGTGCCAGCAGTTCCCGACAGGTGAACACTGAAGCTTTCTTT.

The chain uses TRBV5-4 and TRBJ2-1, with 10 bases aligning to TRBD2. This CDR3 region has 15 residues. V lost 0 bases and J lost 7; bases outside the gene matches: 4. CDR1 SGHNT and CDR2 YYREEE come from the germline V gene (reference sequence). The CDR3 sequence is CASSLGGTSVNEQFF. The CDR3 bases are TGTGCCAGCAGCTTGGGGGGGACTAGCGTTAATGAGCAGTTCTTC.

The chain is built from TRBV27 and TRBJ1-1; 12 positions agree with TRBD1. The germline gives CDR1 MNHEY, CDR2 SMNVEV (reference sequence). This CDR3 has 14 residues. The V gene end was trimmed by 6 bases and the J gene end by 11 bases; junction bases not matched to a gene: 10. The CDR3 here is CASRAEGQGAKAFF. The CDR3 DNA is TGTGCCAGCAGGGCCGAGGGACAGGGGGCGAAGGCTTTCTTT.

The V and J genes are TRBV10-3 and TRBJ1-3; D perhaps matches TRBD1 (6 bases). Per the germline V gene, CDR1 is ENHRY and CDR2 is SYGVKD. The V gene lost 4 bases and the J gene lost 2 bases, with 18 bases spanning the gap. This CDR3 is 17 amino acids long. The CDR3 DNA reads TGTGCCATCAGTGCACCCAAAACAGGGTTCGCTGGAAACACCATATATTTT. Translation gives CAISAPKTGFAGNTIYF.

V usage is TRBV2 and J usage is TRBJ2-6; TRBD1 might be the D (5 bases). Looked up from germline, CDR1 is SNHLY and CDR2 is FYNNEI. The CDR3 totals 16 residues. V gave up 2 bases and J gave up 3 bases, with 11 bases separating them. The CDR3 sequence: CASSESVRGGANVLTF. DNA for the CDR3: TGTGCCAGCAGTGAAAGTGTTAGGGGTGGGGCCAACGTCCTGACTTTC.

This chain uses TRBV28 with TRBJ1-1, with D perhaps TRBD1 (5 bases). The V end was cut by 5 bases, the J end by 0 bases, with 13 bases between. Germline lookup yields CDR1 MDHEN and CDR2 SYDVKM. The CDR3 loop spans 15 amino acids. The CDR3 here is CASSLGPGMNTEAFF. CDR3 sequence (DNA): TGTGCCAGCAGTCTCGGGCCAGGGATGAACACTGAAGCTTTCTTT.

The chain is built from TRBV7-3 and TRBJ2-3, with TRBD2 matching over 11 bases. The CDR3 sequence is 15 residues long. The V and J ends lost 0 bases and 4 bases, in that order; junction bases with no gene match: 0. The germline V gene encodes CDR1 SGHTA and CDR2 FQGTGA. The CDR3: CASSLTSGRADTQYF. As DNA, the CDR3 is TGTGCCAGCAGCTTAACTAGCGGGAGGGCAGATACGCAGTATTTT.

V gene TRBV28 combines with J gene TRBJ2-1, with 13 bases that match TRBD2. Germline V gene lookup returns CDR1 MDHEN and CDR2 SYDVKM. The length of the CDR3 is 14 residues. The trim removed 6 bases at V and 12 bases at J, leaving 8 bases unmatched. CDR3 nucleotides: TGTGCCAGCAGGTCTACTAGCGGGAGGGCGGGGCAGTTCTTC. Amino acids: CASRSTSGRAGQFF.

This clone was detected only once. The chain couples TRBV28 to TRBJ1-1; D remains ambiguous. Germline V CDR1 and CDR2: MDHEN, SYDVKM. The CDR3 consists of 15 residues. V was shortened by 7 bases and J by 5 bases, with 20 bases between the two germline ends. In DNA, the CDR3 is TGTGCCAGCACCCTATTCCCGGGGATCGAGACTGAAGCTTTCTTT. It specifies CASTLFPGIETEAFF.

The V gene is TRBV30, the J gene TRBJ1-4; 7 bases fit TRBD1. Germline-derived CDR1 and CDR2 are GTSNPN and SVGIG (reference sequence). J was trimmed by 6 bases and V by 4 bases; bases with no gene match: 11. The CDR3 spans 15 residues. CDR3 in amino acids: CAWTLRTGGHEKLFF. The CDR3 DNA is TGTGCCTGGACCCTCCGGACAGGCGGACATGAAAAACTGTTTTTT.

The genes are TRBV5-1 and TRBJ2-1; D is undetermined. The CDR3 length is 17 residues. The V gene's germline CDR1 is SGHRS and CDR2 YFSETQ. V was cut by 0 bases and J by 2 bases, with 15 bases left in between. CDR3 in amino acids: CASSLAVRQDTYNEQFF. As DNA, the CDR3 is TGCGCCAGCAGCTTGGCCGTTAGACAAGATACCTACAATGAGCAGTTCTTC.

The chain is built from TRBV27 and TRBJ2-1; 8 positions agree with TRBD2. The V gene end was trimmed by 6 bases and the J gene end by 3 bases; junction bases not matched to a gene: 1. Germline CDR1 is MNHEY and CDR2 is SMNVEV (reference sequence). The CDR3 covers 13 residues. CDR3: CASRGLGYNEQFF. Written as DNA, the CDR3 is TGTGCCAGCAGGGGACTAGGCTACAATGAGCAGTTCTTC.

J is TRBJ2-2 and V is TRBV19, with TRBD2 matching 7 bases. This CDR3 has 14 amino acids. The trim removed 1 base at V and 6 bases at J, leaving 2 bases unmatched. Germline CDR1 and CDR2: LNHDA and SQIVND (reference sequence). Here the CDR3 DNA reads TGTGCCAGTAGTATAGGTACTAGCGCCGGGGAGCTGTTTTTT. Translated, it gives CASSIGTSAGELFF.

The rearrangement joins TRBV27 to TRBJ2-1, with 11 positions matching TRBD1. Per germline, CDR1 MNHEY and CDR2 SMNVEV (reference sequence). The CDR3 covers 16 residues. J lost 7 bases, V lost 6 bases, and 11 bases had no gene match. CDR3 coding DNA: TGTGCCAGCAGCCTCCTCTTGGGGACAGGGGGAAATGAGCAGTTCTTC. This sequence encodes CASSLLLGTGGNEQFF.

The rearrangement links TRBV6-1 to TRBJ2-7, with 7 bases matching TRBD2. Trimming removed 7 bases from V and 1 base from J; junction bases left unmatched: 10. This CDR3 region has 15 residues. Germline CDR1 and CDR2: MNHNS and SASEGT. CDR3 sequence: CASTPGRGTSYEQYF. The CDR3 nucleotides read TGTGCCAGCACCCCAGGGAGGGGAACGTCCTACGAGCAGTACTTC.

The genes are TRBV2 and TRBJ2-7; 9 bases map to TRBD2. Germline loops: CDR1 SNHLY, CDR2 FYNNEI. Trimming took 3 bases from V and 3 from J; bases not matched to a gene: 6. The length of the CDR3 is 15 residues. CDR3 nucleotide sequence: TGTGCCAGCAGTGAGAACCCAGCGGGAGGCTACGAGCAGTACTTC. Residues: CASSENPAGGYEQYF.

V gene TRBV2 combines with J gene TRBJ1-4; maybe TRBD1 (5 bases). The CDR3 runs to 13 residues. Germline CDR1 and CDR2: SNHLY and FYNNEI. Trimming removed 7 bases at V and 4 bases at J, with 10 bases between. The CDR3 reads CASKRGDNEKLFF. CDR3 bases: TGTGCCAGCAAAAGGGGTGATAATGAAAAACTGTTTTTT.

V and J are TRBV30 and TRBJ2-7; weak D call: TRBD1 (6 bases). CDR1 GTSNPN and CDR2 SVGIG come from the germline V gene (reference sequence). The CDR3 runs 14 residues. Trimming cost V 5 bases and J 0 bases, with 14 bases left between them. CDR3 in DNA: TGTGCCTGGGCTGGACAGTTTTCCTCCTACGAGCAGTACTTC. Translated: CAWAGQFSSYEQYF.

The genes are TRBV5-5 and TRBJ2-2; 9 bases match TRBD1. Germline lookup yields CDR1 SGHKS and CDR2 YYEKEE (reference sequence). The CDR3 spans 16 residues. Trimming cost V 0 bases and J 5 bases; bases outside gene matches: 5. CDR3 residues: CASSLEQGARTGELFF. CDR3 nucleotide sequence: TGTGCCAGCAGCTTGGAACAGGGGGCGAGGACCGGGGAGCTGTTTTTT.

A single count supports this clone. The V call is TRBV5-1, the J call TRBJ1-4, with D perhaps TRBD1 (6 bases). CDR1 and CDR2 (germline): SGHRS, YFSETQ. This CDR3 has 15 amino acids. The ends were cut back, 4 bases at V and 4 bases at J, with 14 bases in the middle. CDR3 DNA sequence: TGCGCCAGCAGCCCAGAGACAGGACGTAATGAAAAACTGTTTTTT. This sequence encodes CASSPETGRNEKLFF.

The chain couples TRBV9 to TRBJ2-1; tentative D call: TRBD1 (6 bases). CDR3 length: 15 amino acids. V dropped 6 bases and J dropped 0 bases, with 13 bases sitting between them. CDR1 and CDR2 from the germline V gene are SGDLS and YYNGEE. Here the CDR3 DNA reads TGTGCCAGCAACCTACAGGGATACTCCTACAATGAGCAGTTCTTC. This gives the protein CASNLQGYSYNEQFF.

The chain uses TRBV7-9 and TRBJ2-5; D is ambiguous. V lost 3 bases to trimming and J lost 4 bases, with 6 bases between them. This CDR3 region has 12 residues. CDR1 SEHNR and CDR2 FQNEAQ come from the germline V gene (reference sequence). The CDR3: CASSFIGETQYF. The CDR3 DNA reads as TGTGCCAGCAGCTTCATCGGAGAGACCCAGTACTTC.

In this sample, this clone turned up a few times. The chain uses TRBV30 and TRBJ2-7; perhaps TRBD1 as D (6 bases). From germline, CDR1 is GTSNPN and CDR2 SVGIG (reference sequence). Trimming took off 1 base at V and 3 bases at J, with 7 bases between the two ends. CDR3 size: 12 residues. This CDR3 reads CAWSGTDYEQYF. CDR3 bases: TGTGCCTGGAGTGGGACAGACTACGAGCAGTACTTC.